The clone carrying this T cell receptor (beta chain) was recorded at least ten times. As yet, its antigen is unknown. TCRdb re-analysed the reads in MiXCR, keeping a single row per CDR3 protein. The repertoire consists of hundreds of thousands of distinct CDR3 sequences, with roughly 35% occurring once and the leading ten covering 2.8%. This entry comes from a study of T cell repertoires in cytomegalovirus infection. Study information: TCR beta signatures that were public indicated CMV infection and matching HLA type.

The study, taken as a whole, reports: Based on cumulative public TCR beta family frequency, carriers of CMV plus the relevant HLA were identified. The ex vivo response was dominated by HLA-C-restricted CMV-specific TCR beta clonotypes.

CDR3 length: 13 residues. Trimming took off 3 bases at V and 4 bases at J, with 10 bases between the two ends. Germline-derived CDR1 and CDR2 are SGHVS and FNYEAQ. V usage is TRBV7-6 and J usage is TRBJ2-7; D ambiguous. The sequencing input was PBMCs. This TCR was sampled from a human donor in good health (CMV status not recorded). Some clones in this sample may be carry-over from other donors' samples. The CDR3 loop reads CASSFDDSYEQYF. Written as DNA, the CDR3 is TGTGCCAGCAGCTTCGACGACTCTTACGAGCAGTACTTC.